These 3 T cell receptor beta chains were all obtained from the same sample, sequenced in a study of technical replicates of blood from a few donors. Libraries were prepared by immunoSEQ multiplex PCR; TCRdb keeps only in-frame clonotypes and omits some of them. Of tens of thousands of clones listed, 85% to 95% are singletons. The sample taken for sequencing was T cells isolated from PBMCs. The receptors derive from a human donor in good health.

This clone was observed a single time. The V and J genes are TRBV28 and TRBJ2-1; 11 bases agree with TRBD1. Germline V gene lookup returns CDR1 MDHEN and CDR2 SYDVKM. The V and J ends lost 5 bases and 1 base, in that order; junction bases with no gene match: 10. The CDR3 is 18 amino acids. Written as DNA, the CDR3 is TGTGCCAGCAGTCCGCGCCGTGGGACAGGGGGTTCCTACAATGAGCAGTTCTTC. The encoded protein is CASSPRRGTGGSYNEQFF. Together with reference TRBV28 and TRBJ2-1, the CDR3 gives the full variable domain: DVKVTQSSRYLVKRTGEKVFLECVQDMDHENMFWYRQDPGLGLRLIYFSYDVKMKEKGDIPEGYSVSREKKERFSLILESASTNQTSMYLCASSPRRGTGGSYNEQFFGPGTRLTVL.

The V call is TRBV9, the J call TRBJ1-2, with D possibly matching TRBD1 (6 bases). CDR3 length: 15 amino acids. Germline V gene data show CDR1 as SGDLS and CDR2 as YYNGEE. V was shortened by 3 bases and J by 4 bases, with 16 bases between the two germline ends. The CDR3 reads CASSAQGPPSYGYTF. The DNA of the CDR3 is TGTGCCAGCAGCGCTCAGGGGCCTCCATCCTATGGCTACACCTTC.

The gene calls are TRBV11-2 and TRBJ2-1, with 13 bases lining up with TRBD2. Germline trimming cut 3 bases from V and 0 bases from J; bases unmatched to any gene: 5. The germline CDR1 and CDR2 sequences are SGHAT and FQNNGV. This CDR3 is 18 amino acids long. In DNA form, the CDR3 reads TGTGCCAGCAGCTTTGGGACTAGCGGGAAGAGCTCCTACAATGAGCAGTTCTTC. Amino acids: CASSFGTSGKSSYNEQFF. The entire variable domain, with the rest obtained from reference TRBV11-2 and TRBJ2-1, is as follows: EAGVAQSPRYKIIEKRQSVAFWCNPISGHATLYWYQQILGQGPKLLIQFQNNGVVDDSQLPKDRFSAERLKGVDSTLKIQPAKLEDSAVYLCASSFGTSGKSSYNEQFFGPGTRLTVL.